This record looks at one T cell receptor beta chain sequence and its context. The specificity of this receptor is unknown. It has no much larger one-base neighbor in the sample; base qualities were not kept. CDR1 and CDR2 were assigned from the germline V gene (reference sequence) as MNHEY and SMNVEV. The CDR3 sequence holds 15 residues, the cysteine and phenylalanine included. The sequence is cut down to CDR3 DNA, 45 bases in frame from base 1. Trimming costs V 6 bases and J 9 bases, and their ends lie 18 bases apart. These data originate in a study of control samples from healthy donors and cancer patients (dated by TCRdb to about 2020). Receptor amplification or capture employed the immunoSEQ multiplex PCR assay. TCRdb retrieved this table from immuneACCESS and kept in-frame rearrangements only. Not all clones are present; in checked studies, unresolved V genes account for under half, and no reason is known for the remainder. The sample contains under 150,000 clones, about 90% of them found a single time. The ten most abundant clones make up roughly 7.8% of the sample.

This receptor was obtained from a man aged 50 or older with head and neck cancer. The sample consisted of PBMCs. In this chain, TRBV27 is recombined with TRBJ1-6; the D gene is not confidently resolved. The DNA sequence is given as TGTGCCAGCAGCTACAACCGGATAGCTAGTTCACCCCTCCACTTT. Its protein reads: CASSYNRIASSPLHF.